This T cell receptor (beta chain) was captured in a study of CD8 T cells in ankylosing spondylitis (TCRdb year 2017). For the study in its entirety: The study set out to find disease-linked TCR variants by profiling T cell receptor beta repertoires in ankylosing spondylitis patients and healthy donors. The full study cohort comprised 20 to 30 ankylosing spondylitis patients and 85 to 120 healthy donors. Peripheral blood was sampled, and synovial fluid was additionally collected from ankylosing spondylitis patients. Study-level results and caveats: Some motif variants had previously been reported in the synovial fluid and blood of reactive arthritis patients, which suggests shared mechanisms of disease initiation. The disease-linked clones were reported to be significantly enriched in matched synovial fluid samples from ankylosing spondylitis patients. The disease-linked clones had a CD8+ phenotype and were found at relatively low frequencies in peripheral blood. Blood from ankylosing spondylitis patients appeared to be characterized by a TCR beta motif composed of about eight highly homologous amino acid variants.

Sequencing was carried out with an Illumina HiSeq 2500. Quantitative 5'-RACE with molecular barcodes was the method used to prepare the TCR beta libraries. Regarding the original processing steps: A new computational method, built on a probabilistic model of VDJ rearrangement, was used to identify disease-linked TCR variants. TCRdb trimmed the raw reads at Q25, called clones with MiXCR and kept productive beta chains. Every CDR3 protein is listed once, alongside the most common genes and DNA of its rows. The V and J calls and clone size are TCRdb's, not the authors'. The sample table shows 670,000 or so distinct CDR3 sequences, and around 17% are seen once. The top ten hold around 19% of the sample. The cysteine opens and the phenylalanine closes a CDR3 of 15 amino acids. Just the 45-base CDR3 DNA is kept, in frame starting at base 1. The trim is 2 bases for V and 5 bases for J, with a gap of 14 bases between the germline ends. The germline V gene gives CDR1 as MGHRA and CDR2 as YSYEKL.

The table lists this clonotype with a few counts. Its antigen specificity is not known. Base qualities were left out, and no much larger clone turns up one base away. This TCR was sampled from a male donor with ankylosing spondylitis. Here the chain combines TRBV4-1 and TRBJ2-3; the D gene is possibly TRBD1 or TRBD2, each agreeing over 6 bases. The sequencing input was blood, either unsorted or a sorted T cell fraction (not recorded which). The sequenced DNA: TGCGCCAGCAGCCAACCGGGGGCCCCGGGAGATACGCAGTATTTT. Its coded protein is CASSQPGAPGDTQYF.